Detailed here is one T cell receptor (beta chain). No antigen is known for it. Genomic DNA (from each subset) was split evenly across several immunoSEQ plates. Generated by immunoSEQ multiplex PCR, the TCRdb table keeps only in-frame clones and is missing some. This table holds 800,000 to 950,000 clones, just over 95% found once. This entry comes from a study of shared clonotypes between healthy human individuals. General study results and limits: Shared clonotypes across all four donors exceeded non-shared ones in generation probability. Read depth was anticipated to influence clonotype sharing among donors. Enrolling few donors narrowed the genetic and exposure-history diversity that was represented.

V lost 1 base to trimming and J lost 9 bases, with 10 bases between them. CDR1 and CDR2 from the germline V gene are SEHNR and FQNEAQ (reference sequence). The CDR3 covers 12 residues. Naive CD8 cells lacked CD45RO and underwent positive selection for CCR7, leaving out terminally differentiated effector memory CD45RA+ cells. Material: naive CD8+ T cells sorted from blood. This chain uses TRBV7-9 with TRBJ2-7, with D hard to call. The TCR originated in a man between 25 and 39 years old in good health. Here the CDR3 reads CASSLDRLRQYF. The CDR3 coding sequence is TGTGCCAGCAGCTTAGACCGGCTTCGGCAGTACTTC. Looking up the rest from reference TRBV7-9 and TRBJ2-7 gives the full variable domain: DTGVSQNPRHKITKRGQNVTFRCDPISEHNRLYWYRQTLGQGPEFLTYFQNEAQLEKSRLLSDRFSAERPKGSFSTLEIQRTEQGDSAMYLCASSLDRLRQYFGPGTRLTVT.